This T cell receptor (beta chain) originates from a study of blood T cells in healthy people across ages. General study results and limits: Naive CD4+ cells and diversity were both higher in long-lived donors than in aged donors.

Comments on this clonotype: Its antigen is undetermined.

V was clipped by 2 bases and J by 4 bases, with 21 bases between them. Germline V gene data show CDR1 as MNHEY and CDR2 as SVGAGI. This CDR3 comprises 17 residues. A second PCR of about 6 to 11 cycles used a sample-barcoded 5' primer and a J-beta primer mix. Each CDR3 protein is one row after TCRdb ran MiXCR on the 5' RACE reads. The profile shows 700,000 to 850,000 distinct CDR3 sequences, about 53% of them singletons. The TCR was taken from an elderly man in good health. The rearrangement links TRBV6-5 to TRBJ2-7, with D tentatively TRBD1 (6 bases). The material sequenced was blood. The CDR3 region has the DNA TGTGCCAGCAGTTACGCCGGGGCAGGGACACTAGGATACGAGCAGTACTTC. It specifies CASSYAGAGTLGYEQYF.